This T cell receptor beta chain derives from a study of T cells after yellow fever vaccination. As for the study in general: For low cell numbers, libraries were made with SMART-Seq v4 Ultra Low Input. Study results and caveats: Detected again after the booster were most primary-vaccination clones, at 95% to 96% CD4 and 80% to 90% CD8.

CDR1 LNHDA and CDR2 SQIVND come from the germline V gene (reference sequence). The CDR3 is 14 amino acids. V was pared by 4 bases and J by 3 bases, with 3 bases of the junction left unmatched. Via MiXCR, TCRdb re-called the 5' RACE reads, giving one row per CDR3 protein. The table records 400,000 to 650,000 distinct CDR3 sequences, 21% of them present only once. Comment on this clonotype: No antigen is known for it.

This clonotype was sampled from a man aged 18 to 30 who received the YFV17D yellow fever vaccine. The gene calls are TRBV19 and TRBJ2-5, with 9 bases aligning to TRBD1. Specimen: PBMCs, collected 21 days after the first yellow fever vaccination. The CDR3 DNA reads TGTGCCAGTAGTAGATGGACAGGGGAAGAGACCCAGTACTTC. It codes for CASSRWTGEETQYF.